This TCR beta chain is drawn from a study of blood T cell repertoires in COVID-19. Study-level background: Specimens from acute and convalescent COVID-19 originated in the United States, Italy and Spain. Nucleic acid was either cDNA or gDNA, and it came from T cells, B-cell-depleted T cells, or PBMCs.

The CDR3 totals 17 residues. J was trimmed by 7 bases and V by 3 bases; bases with no gene match: 12. The germline CDR1 and CDR2 sequences are SGHNT and YYREEE (reference sequence). Per the original methods: Reference gene primer amplification gave estimated nucleated cell counts. Method: immunoSEQ multiplex PCR; TCRdb's copy keeps in-frame clones and lacks some. The DNA was the basis for D and trimming; V, J and clone size are from that table. The table lists about 200,000 clones, just under 85% of them singletons, with around 6.9% in the top ten. Sample: peripheral blood. The chain is built from TRBV5-4 and TRBJ2-1; 11 nucleotides agree with TRBD2. The clonotype comes from a human donor with acute or convalescent COVID-19. The donor label of this sample is uncertain. The CDR3 coding sequence is TGTGCCAGCAGCTCCCATTTGACTAGCGGGGCGTGGAATGAGCAGTTCTTC. Translated, it gives CASSSHLTSGAWNEQFF. Complete variable domain (other parts from reference TRBV5-4 and TRBJ2-1): ETGVTQSPTHLIKTRGQQVTLRCSSQSGHNTVSWYQQALGQGPQFIFQYYREEENGRGNFPPRFSGLQFPNYSSELNVNALELDDSALYLCASSSHLTSGAWNEQFFGPGTRLTVL.